The 27 T cell receptor beta chains presented below share a single source sample, sequenced in a study of cytotoxic CD8 clonotypes in ibrutinib-treated CLL. Repertoires were generated with immunoSEQ multiplex PCR, while TCRdb's copy carries only in-frame clones and drops some. The data show around 140,000 clones, 70% to 90% seen once. This specimen was PBMCs, taken after 24 months of ibrutinib treatment. These receptors came from a human donor with chronic lymphocytic leukemia.

The chain links TRBV28 to TRBJ1-5; TRBD1 is a possible D gene (5 bases). The CDR3 covers 13 residues. With 6 bases removed from V and 9 bases from J, the gap between germline ends came to 15 bases. From germline, CDR1 is MDHEN and CDR2 SYDVKM. CDR3: CASRHKGPWPQHF. CDR3 nucleotide sequence: TGTGCCAGCAGACATAAGGGGCCTTGGCCCCAGCATTTT.

CDR3: CASRALAGGADTQYF. CDR3 DNA: TGTGCCAGCAGAGCTCTGGCGGGAGGTGCAGATACGCAGTATTTT. This chain links TRBV7-2 with TRBJ2-3; the match to TRBD2 covers 8 bases. CDR1 SGHTA and CDR2 FQGNSA come from the germline V gene. The junction had 9 bases not matched to a gene; V was cut back by 6 bases and J by 4 bases. This CDR3 has 15 amino acids.

This rearrangement joins TRBV28 to TRBJ1-1, with D hard to call. Looked up from germline, CDR1 is MDHEN and CDR2 is SYDVKM. This CDR3 has 13 residues. V was trimmed by 2 bases and J by 6 bases, leaving 10 bases between them. CDR3 sequence: CASSLRVSAEAFF. The CDR3, as DNA: TGTGCCAGCAGTTTACGCGTATCGGCTGAAGCTTTCTTT.

The chain carries TRBV7-9 and TRBJ2-7, with 8 bases lining up with TRBD1. This CDR3 region has 14 residues. Unmatched junction bases numbered 3, after V lost 5 bases and J lost 0 bases. Germline V gene sequence: CDR1 SEHNR, CDR2 FQNEAQ (reference sequence). CDR3 sequence: CASSQTGASYEQYF. Written as DNA, the CDR3 is TGTGCCAGCAGCCAGACAGGGGCCTCCTACGAGCAGTACTTC.

The gene calls are TRBV5-1 and TRBJ2-1; 13 positions agree with TRBD2. V lost 2 bases and J lost 8; bases outside the gene matches: 4. CDR1 is SGHRS, CDR2 YFSETQ, per germline. The CDR3 runs 15 residues. The CDR3: CASSFTTSGRDEQFF. DNA for the CDR3: TGCGCCAGCAGCTTTACCACTAGCGGGAGGGATGAGCAGTTCTTC.

The J gene is TRBJ1-3, the V gene TRBV30; D is perhaps TRBD1 (5 bases). The CDR3 extends over 16 amino acids. Germline CDR1 and CDR2: GTSNPN and SVGIG (reference sequence). V was trimmed by 3 bases and J by 2 bases, leaving 17 bases between them. The CDR3, as DNA: TGTGCCTGGAGGTTCGGTCGTCAGGGCACTGGAAACACCATATATTTT. It yields the protein CAWRFGRQGTGNTIYF.

The J gene is TRBJ2-2, the V gene TRBV15; D may match TRBD1 or TRBD2 (5 bases each). Per the germline V gene, CDR1 is LNHNV and CDR2 is YYDKDF (reference sequence). The CDR3 sequence is 17 residues long. Trimming shortened V by 0 bases and J by 4 bases, and 15 bases separated the two germline ends. Here the CDR3 reads CATSRDRGFGSTGELFF. The CDR3 DNA follows: TGTGCCACCAGCAGAGATCGGGGCTTTGGGTCCACCGGGGAGCTGTTTTTT.

V usage is TRBV11-1 and J usage is TRBJ2-4; D is unresolved. Trimming took 5 bases from V and 6 from J, leaving 20 bases between them. This CDR3 spans 16 amino acids. The germline CDR1 and CDR2 sequences are SGHAT and FQDESV (reference sequence). CDR3 residues: CASSPTFHRSLNIQYF. CDR3 bases: TGTGCCAGCAGCCCGACCTTCCACAGAAGTCTAAACATTCAGTACTTC.

The J gene is TRBJ2-7, the V gene TRBV6-5; D perhaps matches TRBD1 (6 bases). The CDR3 is 15 residues long. Between the trimmed V and J ends, which lost 0 bases and 2 bases, there was a span of 11 bases. From germline, CDR1 is MNHEY and CDR2 SVGAGI. CDR3 loop: CASSYSGAGAYEQYF. CDR3 in DNA: TGTGCCAGCAGTTACTCCGGGGCAGGGGCCTACGAGCAGTACTTC.

V is TRBV11-2 and J is TRBJ2-7; possibly TRBD1 for D (6 bases). With 5 bases removed from V and 2 bases from J, the gap between germline ends came to 13 bases. CDR3 size: 14 residues. CDR1 and CDR2 (germline): SGHAT, FQNNGV. Here the CDR3 reads CASSPRTEAYEQYF. For the CDR3, the DNA is TGTGCCAGCAGCCCAAGGACAGAAGCCTACGAGCAGTACTTC. The full variable domain, with the rest looked up from reference TRBV11-2 and TRBJ2-7, is EAGVAQSPRYKIIEKRQSVAFWCNPISGHATLYWYQQILGQGPKLLIQFQNNGVVDDSQLPKDRFSAERLKGVDSTLKIQPAKLEDSAVYLCASSPRTEAYEQYFGPGTRLTVT.

The J gene is TRBJ1-2, the V gene TRBV7-8; D is unresolved. Germline V gene data show CDR1 as SGHVS and CDR2 as FQNEAQ. V gave up 2 bases and J gave up 4 bases, with 14 bases separating them. CDR3 length: 15 amino acids. The CDR3 DNA reads TGTGCCAGCAGCTTAAACAGTCAGCGCACCTATGGCTACACCTTC. Protein: CASSLNSQRTYGYTF.

This clone occurred a few times. The chain recombines TRBV7-3 with TRBJ2-1, with 8 nucleotides matching TRBD1. This CDR3 comprises 12 residues. The V gene's germline CDR1 is SGHTA and CDR2 FQGTGA. Germline trimming cut 5 bases from V and 13 bases from J; bases unmatched to any gene: 7. For the CDR3, the DNA is TGTGCCAGCAGCCCCCGGGGGACAGGTCAGTTCTTC. This translates into CASSPRGTGQFF.

The rearrangement joins TRBV2 to TRBJ2-5, with a tentative D call TRBD1 (5 bases). V was pared by 10 bases and J by 5 bases, with 14 bases between. Germline V CDR1 and CDR2: SNHLY, FYNNEI. The CDR3 totals 12 residues. The CDR3 here is CATLRVGETQYF. The CDR3 DNA reads as TGTGCCACCCTCAGGGTGGGGGAGACCCAGTACTTC.

The chain combines TRBV9 with TRBJ2-7; D ambiguous. Trimming cost V 5 bases and J 3 bases, with 6 bases left between them. Germline CDR1 SGDLS, CDR2 YYNGEE. The length of the CDR3 is 11 residues. CDR3 in amino acids: CASRQNYEQYF. CDR3 DNA: TGTGCCAGCAGGCAAAACTACGAGCAGTACTTC.

The chain is built from TRBV9 and TRBJ2-2; 8 bases are a match to TRBD1. CDR3 length: 16 amino acids. Looked up from germline, CDR1 is SGDLS and CDR2 is YYNGEE. The J segment lost 0 bases and the V segment lost 2 bases, leaving 3 bases of the junction unmatched. CDR3 sequence (DNA): TGTGCCAGCAGCGTCCAGGGGGCGTCGAACACCGGGGAGCTGTTTTTT. Its protein is CASSVQGASNTGELFF. The whole variable domain, remainder taken from reference TRBV9 and TRBJ2-2, is DSGVTQTPKHLITATGQRVTLRCSPRSGDLSVYWYQQSLDQGLQFLIQYYNGEERAKGNILERFSAQQFPDLHSELNLSSLELGDSALYFCASSVQGASNTGELFFGEGSRLTVL.

Here the CDR3 reads CASMPGGAPRTDTQYF. CDR3 DNA sequence: TGTGCCAGCATGCCTGGGGGGGCGCCCCGGACAGATACGCAGTATTTT. V gene TRBV28 combines with J gene TRBJ2-3, with a weak D call TRBD2 (7 bases). V lost 7 bases and J 3 bases, leaving 20 bases between the germline ends. The CDR3 consists of 16 residues. CDR1 MDHEN and CDR2 SYDVKM come from the germline V gene.

This clone was detected only once. The chain is built from TRBV11-2 and TRBJ2-7, with 7 bases fitting TRBD2. The ends lost 5 bases at V and 6 bases at J; junction bases unmatched: 16. The CDR3 has 16 residues. CDR1 and CDR2 from the germline V gene are SGHAT and FQNNGV. CDR3 in DNA: TGTGCCAGCAGCCCTCCCCCTGGCGGGAGTGGGTTCGAGCAGTACTTC. This codes for CASSPPPGGSGFEQYF.

Points on this clone: Other DNA sequences in the sample encode the same CDR3. The chain carries TRBV2 and TRBJ1-4; TRBD1 matches 12 bases. J gave up 7 bases and V 10 bases, and 19 bases lay outside the gene matches. Germline-derived CDR1 and CDR2 are SNHLY and FYNNEI. The length of the CDR3 is 18 residues. CDR3 bases: TGTGCCACAACAAGGAAGGGACAGGGGGCCGAAAGAGCTGAAAAACTGTTTTTT. Protein product: CATTRKGQGAERAEKLFF.

This chain connects TRBV28 to TRBJ2-2; perhaps TRBD1 as D (5 bases). Germline CDR1 reads MDHEN; CDR2 reads SYDVKM. The CDR3 loop spans 13 amino acids. V was shortened by 8 bases and J by 1 base, with 8 bases between the two germline ends. The CDR3 spells CASSGMNTGELFF. The CDR3 DNA sequence: TGTGCCAGCTCAGGGATGAACACCGGGGAGCTGTTTTTT.

The V and J genes are TRBV4-3 and TRBJ1-4, with D maybe TRBD1 (5 bases). V gave up 0 bases and J gave up 3 bases, with 20 bases separating them. Germline V gives CDR1 LGHNA, CDR2 YSLEER. The CDR3 spans 19 residues. As DNA, the CDR3 is TGCGCCAGCAGCCAAGATGAGGGCTTTTACGGGGGACCTAATGAAAAACTGTTTTTT. Protein product: CASSQDEGFYGGPNEKLFF.

V usage is TRBV2 and J usage is TRBJ1-5; 10 bases agree with TRBD1. The junction had 8 bases not matched to a gene; V was cut back by 10 bases and J by 2 bases. CDR1 is SNHLY, CDR2 FYNNEI, per germline. The CDR3 runs 15 residues. The DNA of the CDR3 is TGTGCCACAAAACCCGGGACAGGGGGCAATCAGCCCCAGCATTTT. It translates to CATKPGTGGNQPQHF.

This clone appeared a few times. V gene TRBV6-5 combines with J gene TRBJ2-7, with D possibly TRBD1 on 6 matching bases. With 4 bases removed from V and 2 bases from J, the gap between germline ends came to 12 bases. The CDR3 runs 14 residues. Germline CDR1 MNHEY, CDR2 SVGAGI. The CDR3 DNA reads TGTGCCAGCAGTTTCCGGGACATTCCCTACGAGCAGTACTTC. It is translated as CASSFRDIPYEQYF.

The chain employs TRBV5-1 and TRBJ2-7, with a weak D call TRBD2 (7 bases). The CDR3 is 15 amino acids. Per germline, CDR1 SGHRS and CDR2 YFSETQ. V was shortened by 4 bases and J by 0 bases, with 14 bases between the two germline ends. The CDR3 region has the DNA TGCGCCAGCAGCCCTGGCCGGGGGGCCTCCTACGAGCAGTACTTC. Residues: CASSPGRGASYEQYF.

The chain couples TRBV2 to TRBJ2-3; unclear D gene. Germline lookup yields CDR1 SNHLY and CDR2 FYNNEI. V lost 3 bases and J lost 3, with 10 bases in between. This CDR3 spans 14 amino acids. CDR3 in DNA: TGTGCCAGCAGTGAGTACAGTAGTACAGATACGCAGTATTTT. This gives the protein CASSEYSSTDTQYF.

The V gene is TRBV5-5, the J gene TRBJ1-2, with D tentatively TRBD1 (6 bases). The CDR3 runs to 14 residues. In germline, CDR1 is SGHKS, CDR2 YYEKEE (reference sequence). The germline V and J ends were trimmed by 1 base and 7 bases, with 14 bases remaining between them. In DNA form, the CDR3 reads TGTGCCAGCAGCTTGAGTTACAGGGTCGGTGGCTACACCTTC. Translated: CASSLSYRVGGYTF.

This clone was detected once. The chain combines TRBV9 with TRBJ2-5; D remains ambiguous. The germline V and J ends were trimmed by 4 bases and 2 bases, with 18 bases remaining between them. Looked up from germline, CDR1 is SGDLS and CDR2 is YYNGEE. The CDR3 spans 16 residues. As DNA, the CDR3 is TGTGCCAGCAGCCCACCCGGCTTACGACATCAAGAGACCCAGTACTTC. This codes for CASSPPGLRHQETQYF.

The chain employs TRBV5-6 and TRBJ1-4, with D perhaps TRBD1 (5 bases). With 2 bases removed from V and 8 bases from J, the gap between germline ends came to 13 bases. The CDR3 sequence is 14 residues long. Per the germline V gene, CDR1 is SGHDT and CDR2 is YYEEEE. The CDR3 DNA follows: TGTGCCAGCAGCTTTTCAGGGCTACGGGAAAAACTGTTTTTT. Translating gives CASSFSGLREKLFF.